A selection of T cell receptor beta chains follows, all from one sample in a study of blood T cell repertoires in COVID-19. TCRdb keeps only in-frame clones here, not all; method: immunoSEQ multiplex PCR. The sample contains 110,000 to 150,000 clones, more than 65% of which appear only once. Sequences were obtained from peripheral blood. The receptors were gathered from a human donor in a cohort sampled during active COVID-19. Both conserved end residues are part of each CDR3. D genes are given only for firm matches. Where a row states a size, it is once, few, many or the class of an expanded clone; other rows omit it.

d_gene: .; v_gene: TRBV19; j_gene: TRBJ1-6; abundance: few; CDR3nt: TGTGCCAGTAGTATAGGCCAGGGGCTCAATTCACCCCTCCACTTT; CDR3aa: CASSIGQGLNSPLHF
d_gene: TRBD2; v_gene: TRBV3-1/TRBV3-2; j_gene: TRBJ2-1; abundance: .; CDR3nt: TGTGCCAGCAGCCAAGGTTCCAGCGGGGGATACAATGAGCAGTTCTTC; CDR3aa: CASSQGSSGGYNEQFF
d_gene: .; v_gene: TRBV3-1/TRBV3-2; j_gene: TRBJ2-5; abundance: .; CDR3nt: TGTGCCAGCAGCCACAGGAATACCCAAGAGACCCAGTACTTC; CDR3aa: CASSHRNTQETQYF
d_gene: .; v_gene: TRBV19; j_gene: TRBJ2-2; abundance: .; CDR3nt: TGTGCCAGTAGTATAGCACAGGGGAACACCGGGGAGCTGTTTTTT; CDR3aa: CASSIAQGNTGELFF
d_gene: .; v_gene: TRBV18; j_gene: TRBJ1-1; abundance: .; CDR3nt: TGTGCCAGCTCACCTCGAAGCGCTGAAGCTTTCTTT; CDR3aa: CASSPRSAEAFF
d_gene: TRBD2; v_gene: TRBV5-6; j_gene: TRBJ2-1; abundance: .; CDR3nt: TGTGCCAGCAGCCTACAGCGGGGCCCCTCCTACAATGAGCAGTTCTTC; CDR3aa: CASSLQRGPSYNEQFF
d_gene: TRBD1; v_gene: TRBV3-1/TRBV3-2; j_gene: TRBJ1-1; abundance: few; CDR3nt: TGTGCCAGCAGCGAACAGGGGGCGGATACTGAAGCTTTCTTT; CDR3aa: CASSEQGADTEAFF
d_gene: TRBD1; v_gene: TRBV27; j_gene: TRBJ1-1; abundance: .; CDR3nt: TGTGCCAGCCGCAGGGGGCTTATCACTGAAGCTTTCTTT; CDR3aa: CASRRGLITEAFF
d_gene: TRBD1; v_gene: TRBV11-2; j_gene: TRBJ1-1; abundance: .; CDR3nt: TGTGCCAGCAGCTCGGCGCCGCAGGGGGTGAACACTGAAGCTTTCTTT; CDR3aa: CASSSAPQGVNTEAFF
d_gene: TRBD2; v_gene: TRBV27; j_gene: TRBJ2-1; abundance: once; CDR3nt: TGTGCCAGCAGTTTCGAGCGGGGAGTTTACAATGAGCAGTTCTTC; CDR3aa: CASSFERGVYNEQFF
d_gene: TRBD1; v_gene: TRBV2; j_gene: TRBJ1-5; abundance: .; CDR3nt: TGTGCCAGCAAGGACAGGGGGCGGATGGCTAGCAATCAGCCCCAGCATTTT; CDR3aa: CASKDRGRMASNQPQHF
d_gene: .; v_gene: TRBV28; j_gene: TRBJ1-4; abundance: .; CDR3nt: TGTGCCAGCACAAACCGAGGCGAAAAACTGTTTTTT; CDR3aa: CASTNRGEKLFF
d_gene: .; v_gene: TRBV2; j_gene: TRBJ1-1; abundance: few; CDR3nt: TGTGCCAGCAGTGAACGAGGACAGCCCAACACTGAAGCTTTCTTT; CDR3aa: CASSERGQPNTEAFF
d_gene: .; v_gene: TRBV12-3/TRBV12-4; j_gene: TRBJ1-2; abundance: few; CDR3nt: TGTGCCAGCAGTTTGGCCGGGAGGGCCCCCACCTTC; CDR3aa: CASSLAGRAPTF
d_gene: .; v_gene: TRBV12-5; j_gene: TRBJ1-5; abundance: .; CDR3nt: TGTGCTAGTGGTTTGGTACCAGGGCCAAGGGTAGCGCCCCAGCATTTT; CDR3aa: CASGLVPGPRVAPQHF
d_gene: .; v_gene: TRBV13; j_gene: TRBJ1-2; abundance: .; CDR3nt: TGTGCCAGCAGCTTAGGGGTCCGAGATCTCTATGGCTACACCTTC; CDR3aa: CASSLGVRDLYGYTF
d_gene: .; v_gene: TRBV5-1; j_gene: TRBJ1-6; abundance: few; CDR3nt: TGCGCCAGCAGCTTGGAGAGAAGCTCCTATAATTCACCCCTCCACTTT; CDR3aa: CASSLERSSYNSPLHF
d_gene: TRBD1; v_gene: TRBV12-5; j_gene: TRBJ1-2; abundance: .; CDR3nt: TGTGCTAGTGGTTTGGTACAGGGGGAGGGGAATGGCTATGGCTACACCTTC; CDR3aa: CASGLVQGEGNGYGYTF
d_gene: TRBD1; v_gene: TRBV5-1; j_gene: TRBJ1-1; abundance: few; CDR3nt: TGCGCCAGCAGCTTGGCGGGGACAGGGTACTTCTTT; CDR3aa: CASSLAGTGYFF
d_gene: .; v_gene: TRBV7-9; j_gene: TRBJ2-3; abundance: .; CDR3nt: TGTGCCAGCAGCGGGGGAGGCGGTAGCACAGATACGCAGTATTTT; CDR3aa: CASSGGGGSTDTQYF
d_gene: TRBD2; v_gene: TRBV7-9; j_gene: TRBJ2-7; abundance: .; CDR3nt: TGTGCCAGCAGCCCCCCAGTTGAGCGGGGGGGCCTCTACGAGCAGTACTTC; CDR3aa: CASSPPVERGGLYEQYF
d_gene: TRBD2; v_gene: TRBV4-2; j_gene: TRBJ2-7; abundance: .; CDR3nt: TGTGCCAGCAGCCCTCAAAAAGCGGGGCCTAGCTCCTACGAGCAGTACTTC; CDR3aa: CASSPQKAGPSSYEQYF
d_gene: .; v_gene: TRBV11-2; j_gene: TRBJ2-1; abundance: .; CDR3nt: TGTGCCAGCAGCTACGGTTCCCCCTCCTCTTCCTACAATGAGCAGTTCTTC; CDR3aa: CASSYGSPSSSYNEQFF
d_gene: .; v_gene: TRBV5-8; j_gene: TRBJ1-1; abundance: .; CDR3nt: TGTGCCAGCAGCTTGACAGCCATGAACACTGAAGCTTTCTTT; CDR3aa: CASSLTAMNTEAFF
d_gene: .; v_gene: TRBV15; j_gene: TRBJ2-1; abundance: once; CDR3nt: TGTGCCACCAGCAGCAGGCGGGGCCCTTTATACAATGAGCAGTTCTTC; CDR3aa: CATSSRRGPLYNEQFF
d_gene: TRBD2; v_gene: TRBV6-1; j_gene: TRBJ2-2; abundance: .; CDR3nt: TGTGCCAGCAGACCCAGCGGGGGTGGTGCCGGGGAGCTGTTTTTT; CDR3aa: CASRPSGGGAGELFF
d_gene: .; v_gene: TRBV6-5; j_gene: TRBJ1-1; abundance: once; CDR3nt: TGTGCCAGCATGCGTGATCGGGGTACTGAAGCTTTCTTT; CDR3aa: CASMRDRGTEAFF
d_gene: TRBD2; v_gene: TRBV4-1; j_gene: TRBJ2-1; abundance: .; CDR3nt: TGCGCCAGCAGCCAAGTCGGCGGAACTAGCGGGGCTAGCTACAATGAGCAGTTCTTC; CDR3aa: CASSQVGGTSGASYNEQFF
d_gene: TRBD1; v_gene: TRBV2; j_gene: TRBJ2-7; abundance: .; CDR3nt: TGTGCCAGCTCGGGACAGGGACCCTACGAGCAGTACTTC; CDR3aa: CASSGQGPYEQYF
d_gene: .; v_gene: TRBV5-4; j_gene: TRBJ2-1; abundance: few; CDR3nt: TGTGCCAGCAGCTTGACAGGTTCCGAGCAGTTCTTC; CDR3aa: CASSLTGSEQFF
d_gene: TRBD1; v_gene: TRBV24-1; j_gene: TRBJ2-1; abundance: .; CDR3nt: TGTGCCACCTCCCACGGGACAGGGGTAAACAATGAGCAGTTCTTC; CDR3aa: CATSHGTGVNNEQFF
d_gene: TRBD2; v_gene: TRBV29-1; j_gene: TRBJ2-3; abundance: .; CDR3nt: TGCAGCGTTGAAGATCTTCCTAGCGGGGGATTCACAGATACGCAGTATTTT; CDR3aa: CSVEDLPSGGFTDTQYF
d_gene: .; v_gene: TRBV11-2; j_gene: TRBJ2-2; abundance: .; CDR3nt: TGTGCCAGCACCCTACTGGGGGCGGCGAACACCGGGGAGCTGTTTTTT; CDR3aa: CASTLLGAANTGELFF
d_gene: .; v_gene: TRBV2; j_gene: TRBJ2-1; abundance: .; CDR3nt: TGTGCCAGCAGTGGGGGCCTTGGGAATGAGCAGTTCTTC; CDR3aa: CASSGGLGNEQFF
d_gene: TRBD1; v_gene: TRBV5-1; j_gene: TRBJ1-1; abundance: once; CDR3nt: TGCGCCAGCAGCTTATGGACAGGGATGAACACTGAAGCTTTCTTT; CDR3aa: CASSLWTGMNTEAFF
d_gene: .; v_gene: TRBV7-9; j_gene: TRBJ1-6; abundance: .; CDR3nt: TGTGCCAGCAGCCGAGACACCTATAATTCACCCCTCCACTTT; CDR3aa: CASSRDTYNSPLHF
d_gene: .; v_gene: TRBV18; j_gene: TRBJ1-1; abundance: .; CDR3nt: TGTGCCAGCTCACCAATACAGGGCATGAACACTGAAGCTTTCTTT; CDR3aa: CASSPIQGMNTEAFF
d_gene: TRBD1; v_gene: TRBV5-4; j_gene: TRBJ1-2; abundance: .; CDR3nt: TGTGCCAGCAGCACTAGACAGGGGGCACATGGCTACACCTTC; CDR3aa: CASSTRQGAHGYTF
d_gene: .; v_gene: TRBV19; j_gene: TRBJ2-1; abundance: .; CDR3nt: TGTGCCAGTAGTATAGGGGGTAGCGGACGCTACAATGAGCAGTTCTTC; CDR3aa: CASSIGGSGRYNEQFF
d_gene: TRBD2; v_gene: TRBV27; j_gene: TRBJ2-5; abundance: once; CDR3nt: TGTGCCACCGGGGGGCGGGGGGTTGGAGAGACCCAGTACTTC; CDR3aa: CATGGRGVGETQYF
d_gene: TRBD1; v_gene: TRBV14; j_gene: TRBJ2-1; abundance: .; CDR3nt: TGTGCCAGCAGCAGGGGACAGAATAAGTGGATCTTC; CDR3aa: CASSRGQNKWIF
d_gene: .; v_gene: TRBV5-6; j_gene: TRBJ2-7; abundance: few; CDR3nt: TGTGCCAGCAGCTTGAAGGGGCTGAACTACGAGCAGTACTTC; CDR3aa: CASSLKGLNYEQYF
d_gene: .; v_gene: TRBV20-1; j_gene: TRBJ2-4; abundance: .; CDR3nt: TGCAGTGCTAGTCAGGGAACCAAAAACATTCAGTACTTC; CDR3aa: CSASQGTKNIQYF
d_gene: .; v_gene: TRBV10-1; j_gene: TRBJ1-6; abundance: once; CDR3nt: TGCGCCAGCAGTGATTCTGGGGGGGCATATTCACCCCTCCACTTT; CDR3aa: CASSDSGGAYSPLHF
d_gene: TRBD2; v_gene: TRBV19; j_gene: TRBJ2-3; abundance: .; CDR3nt: TGTGCCAGTACGGTAGCGGGGGGCCTTTCTAGCACAGATACGCAGTATTTT; CDR3aa: CASTVAGGLSSTDTQYF
d_gene: .; v_gene: TRBV2; j_gene: TRBJ2-1; abundance: once; CDR3nt: TGTGCCAGCAGGTATGACACGAGCTCCTACAATGAGCAGTTCTTC; CDR3aa: CASRYDTSSYNEQFF